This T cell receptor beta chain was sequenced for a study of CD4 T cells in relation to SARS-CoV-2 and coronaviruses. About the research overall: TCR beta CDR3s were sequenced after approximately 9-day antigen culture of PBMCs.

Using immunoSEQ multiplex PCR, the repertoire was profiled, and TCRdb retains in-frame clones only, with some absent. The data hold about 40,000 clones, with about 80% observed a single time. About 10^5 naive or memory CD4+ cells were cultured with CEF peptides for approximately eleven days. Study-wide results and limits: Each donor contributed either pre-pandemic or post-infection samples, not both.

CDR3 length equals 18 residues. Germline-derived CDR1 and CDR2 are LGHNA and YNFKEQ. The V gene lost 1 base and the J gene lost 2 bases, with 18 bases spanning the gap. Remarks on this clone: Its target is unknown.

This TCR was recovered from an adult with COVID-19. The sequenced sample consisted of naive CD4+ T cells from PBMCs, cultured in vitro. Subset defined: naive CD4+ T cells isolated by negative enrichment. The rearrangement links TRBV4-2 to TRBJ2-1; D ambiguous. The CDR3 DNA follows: TGTGCCAGCAGCCAAGCGGCAGGAGCTGATGACGCCTACAATGAGCAGTTCTTC. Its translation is CASSQAAGADDAYNEQFF.